This T cell receptor beta chain was captured in a study of PD-L1 blockade in urothelial cancer. Time point of the sample: pretreatment peripheral blood. Some clones are missing from TCRdb's copy, which holds only in-frame ones; the method was immunoSEQ multiplex PCR. The data contain some 71,000 clones, 75% to 90% of them singletons. The source material was PBMCs, sampled around atezolizumab (anti-PD-L1) treatment. This clonotype was sampled from a man in his 60s with urothelial cancer.

In nucleotides, the CDR3 is TGTGCCAGCAGCGGACCGGGACAGGCAGGGGGAATCAATCAGCCCCAGCATTTT. Translating it yields CASSGPGQAGGINQPQHF. The chain links TRBV7-9 to TRBJ1-5; 8 positions match TRBD1. The CDR3 consists of 18 residues. Germline V lookup: CDR1 SEHNR, CDR2 FQNEAQ (reference sequence). Trimming took 5 bases from V and 3 from J; bases not matched to a gene: 15.